This T cell receptor (beta chain) was found in a study of neoadjuvant anti-PD-1 for oral cavity cancer. V was cut by 3 bases and J by 2 bases, with 6 bases left in between. The CDR3 runs 13 residues. CDR1 and CDR2 from the germline V gene are SGHRS and YFSETQ. Here immunoSEQ multiplex PCR was the method, and the copy in TCRdb shows in-frame clones only, minus some. The sample includes tens of thousands of clones, more than 60% of them seen just once. The sequenced sample was PBMCs, obtained before nivolumab (anti-PD-1) treatment. V gene TRBV5-1 combines with J gene TRBJ1-5; no firm D call. This receptor was taken from a person aged 35-79 years with oral cavity squamous cell carcinoma. CDR3 bases: TGCGCCAGCAGCTCGGACGGCAATCAGCCCCAGCATTTT. Protein: CASSSDGNQPQHF.